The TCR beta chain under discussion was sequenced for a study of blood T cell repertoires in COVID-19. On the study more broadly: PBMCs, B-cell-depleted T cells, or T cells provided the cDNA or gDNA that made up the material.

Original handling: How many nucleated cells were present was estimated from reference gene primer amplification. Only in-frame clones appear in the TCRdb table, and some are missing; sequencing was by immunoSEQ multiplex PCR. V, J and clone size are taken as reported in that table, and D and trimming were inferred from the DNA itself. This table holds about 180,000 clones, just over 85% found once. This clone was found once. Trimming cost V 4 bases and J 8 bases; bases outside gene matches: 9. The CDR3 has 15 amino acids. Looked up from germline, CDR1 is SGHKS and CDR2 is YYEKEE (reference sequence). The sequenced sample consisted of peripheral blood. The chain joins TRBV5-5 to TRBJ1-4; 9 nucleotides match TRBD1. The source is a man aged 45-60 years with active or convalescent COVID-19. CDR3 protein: CASSRYGDRDEKLFF. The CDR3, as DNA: TGTGCCAGCAGCCGTTACGGGGACAGGGACGAAAAACTGTTTTTT.